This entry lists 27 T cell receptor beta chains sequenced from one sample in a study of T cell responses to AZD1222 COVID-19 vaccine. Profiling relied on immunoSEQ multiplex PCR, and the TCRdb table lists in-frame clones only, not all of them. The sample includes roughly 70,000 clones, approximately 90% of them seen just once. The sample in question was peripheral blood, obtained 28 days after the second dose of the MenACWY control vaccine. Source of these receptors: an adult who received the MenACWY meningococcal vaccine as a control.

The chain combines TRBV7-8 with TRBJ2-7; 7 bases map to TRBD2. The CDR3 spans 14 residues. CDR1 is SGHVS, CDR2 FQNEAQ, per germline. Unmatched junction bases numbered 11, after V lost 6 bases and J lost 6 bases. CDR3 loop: CASRHRGERGEQYF. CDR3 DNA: TGTGCCAGCAGGCATCGGGGGGAGCGAGGCGAGCAGTACTTC.

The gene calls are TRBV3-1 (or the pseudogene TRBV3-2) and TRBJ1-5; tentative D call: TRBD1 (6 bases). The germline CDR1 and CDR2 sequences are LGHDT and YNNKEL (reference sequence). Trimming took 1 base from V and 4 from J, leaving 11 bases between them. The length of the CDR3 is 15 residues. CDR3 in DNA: TGTGCCAGCAGCCAAGGAGCAGGGGCGAATCAGCCCCAGCATTTT. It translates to CASSQGAGANQPQHF.

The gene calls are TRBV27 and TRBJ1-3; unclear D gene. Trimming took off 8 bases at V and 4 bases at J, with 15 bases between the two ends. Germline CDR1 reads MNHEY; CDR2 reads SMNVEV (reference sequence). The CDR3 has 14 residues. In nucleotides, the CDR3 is TGTGCCAGCCGGGGAGGGTTTGACGGAAACACCATATATTTT. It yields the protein CASRGGFDGNTIYF.

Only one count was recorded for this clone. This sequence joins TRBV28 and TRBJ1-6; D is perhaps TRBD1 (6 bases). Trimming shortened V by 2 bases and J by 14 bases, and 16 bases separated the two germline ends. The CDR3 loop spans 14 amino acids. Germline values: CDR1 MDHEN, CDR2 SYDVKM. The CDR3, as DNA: TGTGCCAGCAGTTTAGGACAGCCGAGGGAATCCCTCCACTTT. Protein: CASSLGQPRESLHF.

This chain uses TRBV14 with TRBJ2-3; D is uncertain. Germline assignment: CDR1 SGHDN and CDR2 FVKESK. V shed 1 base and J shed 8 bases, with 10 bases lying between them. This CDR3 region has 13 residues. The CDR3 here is CASSQAPGFTQYF. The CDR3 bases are TGTGCCAGCAGCCAAGCACCCGGGTTTACGCAGTATTTT.

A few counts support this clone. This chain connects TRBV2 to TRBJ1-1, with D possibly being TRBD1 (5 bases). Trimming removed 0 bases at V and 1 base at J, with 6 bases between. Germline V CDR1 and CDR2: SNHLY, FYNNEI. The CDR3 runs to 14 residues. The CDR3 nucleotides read TGTGCCAGCAGTGAAGCGGGGGAGAACACTGAAGCTTTCTTT. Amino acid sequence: CASSEAGENTEAFF.

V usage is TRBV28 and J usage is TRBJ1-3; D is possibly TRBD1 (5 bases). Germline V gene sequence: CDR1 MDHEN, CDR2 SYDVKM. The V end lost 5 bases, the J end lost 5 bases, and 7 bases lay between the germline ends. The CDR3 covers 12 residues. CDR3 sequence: CASSTDRNTIYF. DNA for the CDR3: TGTGCCAGCAGTACGGACAGAAACACCATATATTTT.

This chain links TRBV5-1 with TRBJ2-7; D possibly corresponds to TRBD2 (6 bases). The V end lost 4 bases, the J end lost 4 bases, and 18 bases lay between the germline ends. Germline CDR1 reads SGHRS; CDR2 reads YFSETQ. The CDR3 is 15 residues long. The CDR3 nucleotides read TGCGCCAGCAGCCCCGTAGGAGGTAGCGGATACGAGCAGTACTTC. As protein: CASSPVGGSGYEQYF. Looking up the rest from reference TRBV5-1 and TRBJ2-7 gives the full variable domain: KAGVTQTPRYLIKTRGQQVTLSCSPISGHRSVSWYQQTPGQGLQFLFEYFSETQRNKGNFPGRFSGRQFSNSRSEMNVSTLELGDSALYLCASSPVGGSGYEQYFGPGTRLTVT.

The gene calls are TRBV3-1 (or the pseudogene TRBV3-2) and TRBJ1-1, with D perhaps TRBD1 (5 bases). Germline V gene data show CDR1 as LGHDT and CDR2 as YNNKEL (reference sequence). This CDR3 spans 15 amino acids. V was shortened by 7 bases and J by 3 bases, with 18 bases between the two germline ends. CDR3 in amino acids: CASKPGALSHTEAFF. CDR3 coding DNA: TGTGCCAGCAAACCCGGGGCCCTCTCCCACACTGAAGCTTTCTTT.

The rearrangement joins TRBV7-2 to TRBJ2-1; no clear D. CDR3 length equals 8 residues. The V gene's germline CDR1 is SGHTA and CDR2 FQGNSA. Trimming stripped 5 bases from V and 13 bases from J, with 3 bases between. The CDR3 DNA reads TGTGCCAGCAGCGATCAGTTCTTC. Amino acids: CASSDQFF.

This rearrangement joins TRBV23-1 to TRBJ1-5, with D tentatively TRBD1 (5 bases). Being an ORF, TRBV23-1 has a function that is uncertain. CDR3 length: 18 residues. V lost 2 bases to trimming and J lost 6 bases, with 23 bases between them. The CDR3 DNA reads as TGCGCCAGCAGTCAAAGCCTTCGGACTGGTCAGGGAGGTCAGCCCCAGCATTTT. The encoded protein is CASSQSLRTGQGGQPQHF.

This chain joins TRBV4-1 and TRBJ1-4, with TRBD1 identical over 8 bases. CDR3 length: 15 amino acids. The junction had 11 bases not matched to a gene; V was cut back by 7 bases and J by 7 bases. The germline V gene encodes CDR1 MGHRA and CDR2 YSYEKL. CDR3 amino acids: CASNLIAGTGEKLFF. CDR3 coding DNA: TGCGCCAGCAACCTAATCGCCGGGACAGGTGAAAAACTGTTTTTT.

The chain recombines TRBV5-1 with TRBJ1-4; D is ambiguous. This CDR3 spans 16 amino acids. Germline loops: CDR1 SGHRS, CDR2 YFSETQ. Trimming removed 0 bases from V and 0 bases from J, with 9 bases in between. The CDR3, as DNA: TGCGCCAGCAGCTTGGGGACCGACGCAACTAATGAAAAACTGTTTTTT. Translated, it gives CASSLGTDATNEKLFF.

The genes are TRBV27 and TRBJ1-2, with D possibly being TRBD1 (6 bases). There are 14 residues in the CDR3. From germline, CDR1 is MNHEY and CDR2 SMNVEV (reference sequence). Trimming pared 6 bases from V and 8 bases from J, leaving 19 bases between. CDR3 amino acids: CASSHAQGLGGYTF. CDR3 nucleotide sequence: TGTGCCAGCAGCCACGCACAGGGTTTGGGCGGCTACACCTTC.

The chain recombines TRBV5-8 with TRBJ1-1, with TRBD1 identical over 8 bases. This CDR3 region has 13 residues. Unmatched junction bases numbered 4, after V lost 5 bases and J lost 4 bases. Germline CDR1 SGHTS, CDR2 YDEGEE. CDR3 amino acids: CASRSGTGTEAFF. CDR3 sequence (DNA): TGTGCCAGCAGGTCAGGGACAGGCACTGAAGCTTTCTTT.

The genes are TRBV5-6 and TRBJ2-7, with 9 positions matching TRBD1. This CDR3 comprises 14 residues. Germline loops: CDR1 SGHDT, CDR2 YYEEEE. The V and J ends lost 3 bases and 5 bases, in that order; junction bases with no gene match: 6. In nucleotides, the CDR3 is TGTGCCAGCAGCTCCGGGACAGGGTACAACGAGCAGTACTTC. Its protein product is CASSSGTGYNEQYF.

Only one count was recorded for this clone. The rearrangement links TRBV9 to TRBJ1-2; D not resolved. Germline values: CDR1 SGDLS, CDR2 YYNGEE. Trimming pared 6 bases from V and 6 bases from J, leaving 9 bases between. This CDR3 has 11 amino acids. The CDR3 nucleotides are TGTGCCAGCACGTCCCCTAATGGCTACACCTTC. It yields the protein CASTSPNGYTF.

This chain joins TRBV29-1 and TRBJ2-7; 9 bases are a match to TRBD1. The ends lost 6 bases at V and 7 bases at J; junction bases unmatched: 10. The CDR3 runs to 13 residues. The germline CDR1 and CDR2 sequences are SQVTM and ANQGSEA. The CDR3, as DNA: TGCAGCGTGCTGGGACAGGGTTTCAGGGAGCAGTACTTC. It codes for CSVLGQGFREQYF.

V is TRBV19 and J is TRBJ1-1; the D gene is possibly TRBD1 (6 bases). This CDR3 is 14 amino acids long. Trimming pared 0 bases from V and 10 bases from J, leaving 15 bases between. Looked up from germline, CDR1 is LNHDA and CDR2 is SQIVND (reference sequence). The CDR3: CASSIDLSGQIAFF. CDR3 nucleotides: TGTGCCAGTAGTATAGATCTATCTGGACAGATAGCTTTCTTT.

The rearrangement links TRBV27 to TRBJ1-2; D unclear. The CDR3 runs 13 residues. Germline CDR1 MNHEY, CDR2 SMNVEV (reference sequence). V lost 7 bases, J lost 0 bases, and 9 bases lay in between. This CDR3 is CASKLGANYGYTF. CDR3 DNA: TGTGCCAGCAAGCTGGGCGCTAACTATGGCTACACCTTC.

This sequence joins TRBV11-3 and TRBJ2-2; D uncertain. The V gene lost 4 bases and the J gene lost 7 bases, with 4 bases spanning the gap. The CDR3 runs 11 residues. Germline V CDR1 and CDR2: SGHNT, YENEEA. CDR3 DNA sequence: TGTGCCAGCAGCTCCTACGGGGAGCTGTTTTTT. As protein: CASSSYGELFF.

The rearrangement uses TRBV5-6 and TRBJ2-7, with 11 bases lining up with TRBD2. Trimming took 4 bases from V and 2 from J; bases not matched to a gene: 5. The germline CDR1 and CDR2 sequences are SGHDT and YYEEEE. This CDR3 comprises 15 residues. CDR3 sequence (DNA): TGTGCCAGCAGCCGTCTAGCGGGAGGTACCTACGAGCAGTACTTC. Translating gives CASSRLAGGTYEQYF.

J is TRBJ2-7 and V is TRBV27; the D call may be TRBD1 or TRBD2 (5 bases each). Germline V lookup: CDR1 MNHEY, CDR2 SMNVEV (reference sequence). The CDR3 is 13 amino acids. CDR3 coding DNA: TGTGTTCACGTCGGGGCATATGCCTACGAGCAGTACTTC. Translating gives CVHVGAYAYEQYF.

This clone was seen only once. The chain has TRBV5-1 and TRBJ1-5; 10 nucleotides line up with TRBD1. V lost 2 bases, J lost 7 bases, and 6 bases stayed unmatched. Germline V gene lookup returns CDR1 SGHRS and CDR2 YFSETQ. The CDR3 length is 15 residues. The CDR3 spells CASSLSGQGYQPQHF. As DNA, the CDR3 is TGCGCCAGCAGCTTATCGGGACAGGGGTACCAGCCCCAGCATTTT.

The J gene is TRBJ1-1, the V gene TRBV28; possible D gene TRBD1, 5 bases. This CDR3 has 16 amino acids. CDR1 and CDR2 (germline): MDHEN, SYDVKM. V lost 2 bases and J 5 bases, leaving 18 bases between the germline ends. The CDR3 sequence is CASSLNPASWTTEAFF. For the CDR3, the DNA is TGTGCCAGCAGTTTAAATCCAGCCTCCTGGACAACTGAAGCTTTCTTT.

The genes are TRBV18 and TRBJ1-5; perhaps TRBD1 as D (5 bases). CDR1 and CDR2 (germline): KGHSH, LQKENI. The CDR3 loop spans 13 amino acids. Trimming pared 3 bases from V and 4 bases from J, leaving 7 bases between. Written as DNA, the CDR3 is TGTGCCAGCTCACCCCAGGGAAATCAGCCCCAGCATTTT. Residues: CASSPQGNQPQHF.

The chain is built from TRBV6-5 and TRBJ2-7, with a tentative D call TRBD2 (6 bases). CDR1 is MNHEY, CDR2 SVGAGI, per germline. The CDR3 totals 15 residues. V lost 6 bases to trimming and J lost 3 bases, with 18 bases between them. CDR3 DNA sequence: TGTGCCAGCAGCGCCTACGGGACTTCAGACTACGAGCAGTACTTC. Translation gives CASSAYGTSDYEQYF.